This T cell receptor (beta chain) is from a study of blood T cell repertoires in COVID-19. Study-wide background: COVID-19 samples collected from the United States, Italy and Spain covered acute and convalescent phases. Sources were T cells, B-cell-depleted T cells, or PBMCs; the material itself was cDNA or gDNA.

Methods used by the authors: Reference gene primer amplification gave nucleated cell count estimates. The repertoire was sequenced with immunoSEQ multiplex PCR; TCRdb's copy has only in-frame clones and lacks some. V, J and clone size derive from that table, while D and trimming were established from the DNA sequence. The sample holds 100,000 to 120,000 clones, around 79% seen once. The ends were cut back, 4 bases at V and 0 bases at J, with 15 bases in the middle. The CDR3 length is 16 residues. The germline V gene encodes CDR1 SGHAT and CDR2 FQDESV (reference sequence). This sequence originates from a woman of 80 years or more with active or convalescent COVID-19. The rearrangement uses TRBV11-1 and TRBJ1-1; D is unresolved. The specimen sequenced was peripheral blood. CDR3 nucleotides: TGTGCCAGCAGCTCAGAACAGAGTGACCTGAACACTGAAGCTTTCTTT. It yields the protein CASSSEQSDLNTEAFF.